The clone carrying this TCR beta chain has a single count. These data are taken from a study of blood T cell repertoires in COVID-19. At the level of the study: The United States, Italy and Spain provided the acute and convalescent COVID-19 samples.

Participant-given clinical history determined each cohort assignment. Some clones are missing from TCRdb's copy, which holds only in-frame ones; the method was immunoSEQ multiplex PCR. The sample contains about 190,000 clones, about 85% of which appear only once. The CDR3 consists of 16 residues. V lost 4 bases and J lost 0; bases outside the gene matches: 5. CDR1 and CDR2 from the germline V gene are SEHNR and FQNEAQ (reference sequence). This chain links TRBV7-9 with TRBJ2-7; 11 bases fit TRBD2. The sequencing sample was made of PBMCs or T cells enriched from blood (not recorded which). The receptor was isolated from a middle-aged woman in a cohort exposed to, infected with or recovered from COVID-19 (not recorded which). The CDR3 here is CASSSRLAGFSYEQYF. CDR3 DNA: TGTGCCAGCAGCTCTCGACTAGCGGGATTCTCCTACGAGCAGTACTTC. The full variable domain, in which reference TRBV7-9 and TRBJ2-7 provide the parts outside the CDR3, is DTGVSQNPRHKITKRGQNVTFRCDPISEHNRLYWYRQTLGQGPEFLTYFQNEAQLEKSRLLSDRFSAERPKGSFSTLEIQRTEQGDSAMYLCASSSRLAGFSYEQYFGPGTRLTVT.